This entry lists 10 T cell receptor beta chains sequenced from one sample in a study of T cell responses to AZD1222 COVID-19 vaccine. Clones were sequenced by immunoSEQ multiplex PCR, and TCRdb holds only the in-frame ones, with some missing. The sample totals about 140,000 clones; its top ten clones hold 2% to 2.5%. Sequences were obtained from peripheral blood. These receptors all come from an adult in good health.

This rearrangement joins TRBV6-5 to TRBJ2-5, with 10 bases aligning to TRBD2. Germline trimming cut 7 bases from V and 7 bases from J; bases unmatched to any gene: 9. The CDR3 sequence is 14 residues long. The germline V gene encodes CDR1 MNHEY and CDR2 SVGAGI. CDR3: CASTVAGGPGTQYF. Here the CDR3 DNA reads TGTGCCAGCACGGTAGCGGGGGGCCCGGGGACCCAGTACTTC.

The rearrangement joins TRBV6-2 or TRBV6-3 to TRBJ1-5; tentatively, D is TRBD1 (5 bases). The CDR3 contains 16 residues. In germline, CDR1 is MNHEY, CDR2 SVGEGT. V was shortened by 0 bases and J by 4 bases, with 13 bases between the two germline ends. The CDR3 loop is CASSYSTDWMNQPQHF. The CDR3 nucleotides read TGTGCCAGCAGTTACTCGACAGATTGGATGAATCAGCCCCAGCATTTT.

The gene calls are TRBV14 and TRBJ1-1; D remains unclear. The CDR3 extends over 13 amino acids. V was shortened by 0 bases and J by 5 bases, with 7 bases between the two germline ends. CDR1 is SGHDN and CDR2 is FVKESK in the germline V gene. CDR3 coding DNA: TGTGCCAGCAGCCAAGATCGGTTAACTGAAGCTTTCTTT. Its translation: CASSQDRLTEAFF. The variable domain in full, completed from reference TRBV14 and TRBJ1-1, reads EAGVTQFPSHSVIEKGQTVTLRCDPISGHDNLYWYRRVMGKEIKFLLHFVKESKQDESGMPNNRFLAERTGGTYSTLKVQPAELEDSGVYFCASSQDRLTEAFFGQGTRLTVV.

The CDR3 DNA reads as TGTGCCAGCAGCCAATGGCGGGACAATGAGCAGTTCTTC. The encoded protein is CASSQWRDNEQFF. The chain recombines TRBV14 with TRBJ2-1; a weak D match, TRBD2 (5 bases). This CDR3 contains 13 residues. The germline V gene has CDR1 SGHDN and CDR2 FVKESK. V was trimmed by 2 bases and J by 5 bases, leaving 7 bases between them.

The gene calls are TRBV19 and TRBJ2-5; TRBD2 agrees at 7 bases. Per the germline V gene, CDR1 is LNHDA and CDR2 is SQIVND (reference sequence). The CDR3 has 14 amino acids. V dropped 8 bases and J dropped 7; count of bases not matched to a gene: 13. The CDR3, as DNA: TGTGCCAGTGGGTCTAGCGGTAACCGGGGGACCCAGTACTTC. As protein: CASGSSGNRGTQYF.

The chain carries TRBV29-1 and TRBJ1-4; the match to TRBD1 covers 10 bases. CDR3 length equals 13 residues. The ends lost 7 bases at V and 8 bases at J; junction bases unmatched: 7. Germline-derived CDR1 and CDR2 are SQVTM and ANQGSEA. The CDR3 loop reads CSGGQGEGEKLFF. CDR3 DNA sequence: TGCAGCGGTGGACAGGGGGAGGGCGAAAAACTGTTTTTT.

This chain links TRBV29-1 with TRBJ1-1; D call uncertain. The CDR3 length is 12 residues. Germline assignment: CDR1 SQVTM and CDR2 ANQGSEA. V was cut by 4 bases and J by 2 bases, with 8 bases left in between. The CDR3 DNA sequence: TGCAGCGTTGTGGCAGTTAACACTGAAGCTTTCTTT. Its translation is CSVVAVNTEAFF. Together with reference TRBV29-1 and TRBJ1-1, the CDR3 gives the full variable domain: SAVISQKPSRDICQRGTSLTIQCQVDSQVTMMFWYRQQPGQSLTLIATANQGSEATYESGFVIDKFPISRPNLTFSTLTVSNMSPEDSSIYLCSVVAVNTEAFFGQGTRLTVV.

The CDR3 region is CASSVDTGDSSNEKLFF. CDR3 sequence (DNA): TGTGCCAGCAGCGTAGATACGGGGGACAGCAGCAATGAAAAACTGTTTTTT. The rearrangement joins TRBV9 to TRBJ1-4, with TRBD1 matching over 7 bases. The V gene's germline CDR1 is SGDLS and CDR2 YYNGEE. The CDR3 covers 17 residues. V was clipped by 0 bases and J by 5 bases; unmatched bases: 10.

The rearrangement joins TRBV27 to TRBJ1-5; 7 bases map to TRBD1. CDR3 length: 22 residues. The J segment lost 0 bases and the V segment lost 5 bases, leaving 25 bases of the junction unmatched. Per germline, CDR1 MNHEY and CDR2 SMNVEV (reference sequence). CDR3 in DNA: TGTGCCAGCAGTCCTAATCCATACCGGGACAGAGTATATAACTATAGCAATCAGCCCCAGCATTTT. It translates to CASSPNPYRDRVYNYSNQPQHF.

The chain joins TRBV6-5 to TRBJ2-3, with D maybe TRBD2 (6 bases). V was pared by 2 bases and J by 2 bases, with 11 bases between. CDR1 is MNHEY and CDR2 is SVGAGI in the germline V gene. The CDR3 contains 15 residues. CDR3 sequence: CASSYGGFITDTQYF. The CDR3 nucleotides are TGTGCCAGCAGTTACGGGGGGTTCATCACAGATACGCAGTATTTT.